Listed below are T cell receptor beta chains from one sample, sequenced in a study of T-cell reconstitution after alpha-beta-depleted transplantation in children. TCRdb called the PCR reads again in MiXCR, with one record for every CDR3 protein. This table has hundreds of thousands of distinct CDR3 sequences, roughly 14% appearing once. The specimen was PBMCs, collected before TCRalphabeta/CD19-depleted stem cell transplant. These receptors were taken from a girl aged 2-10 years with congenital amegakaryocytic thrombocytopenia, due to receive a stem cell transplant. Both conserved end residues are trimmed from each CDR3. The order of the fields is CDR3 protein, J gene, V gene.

ASSRGAGLYNEQF,TRBJ2-1,TRBV27
ASSLSPPPTNEQF,TRBJ2-1,TRBV5-1
ASSLSTNTEAF,TRBJ1-1,TRBV5-1
ASSLTWASYEQY,TRBJ2-7,TRBV7-8
ASHWGLANYGYT,TRBJ1-2,TRBV6-1
SGGLAGPYNEQF,TRBJ2-1,TRBV29-1
SVEGQGGYGYT,TRBJ1-2,TRBV29-1
SARLATGDNEQF,TRBJ2-1,TRBV20-1
ASSKKQGLGETQY,TRBJ2-5,TRBV7-9
ASSLTSASWETQY,TRBJ2-5,TRBV7-3
ASSLWLAGGNEQF,TRBJ2-1,TRBV5-1
SAPPTGRQETQY,TRBJ2-5,TRBV20-1
ASSLGFQGTDTEAF,TRBJ1-1,TRBV5-1
ASNQGGDSQETQY,TRBJ2-5,TRBV5-1
ASSFWTGGPGETQY,TRBJ2-5,TRBV5-1
ASSLAPPNVNDEQF,TRBJ2-1,TRBV7-2
ASSRQGIYEQY,TRBJ2-7,TRBV10-2
ASSLRVAGARTETQY,TRBJ2-5,TRBV12-3/TRBV12-4
ASSLQGINTEAF,TRBJ1-1,TRBV12-3/TRBV12-4
ASKLLAGGVTQY,TRBJ2-3,TRBV27
ATTAGINYGDT,TRBJ1-2,TRBV15
ASSLAVTDNEQF,TRBJ2-1,TRBV5-5
ASSFSTQDTQY,TRBJ2-3,TRBV12-3/TRBV12-4
SAISGSLSDEQF,TRBJ2-1,TRBV20-1
SARDFGQAYGYT,TRBJ1-2,TRBV20-1
ASSFVSGTYNEQF,TRBJ2-1,TRBV7-6
SARDDTSGRASWSYEQY,TRBJ2-7,TRBV20-1
ASSLWDGELF,TRBJ2-2,TRBV5-1
SAQRGAGTDTQY,TRBJ2-3,TRBV20-1
ASSQNQGWQETQY,TRBJ2-5,TRBV4-1
ASSFSWETANYGYT,TRBJ1-2,TRBV27
ATSNSGTKTDTQY,TRBJ2-3,TRBV24-1
ASSQERTGLYEQY,TRBJ2-7,TRBV4-2
ASSPLDSPYEQY,TRBJ2-7,TRBV12-3/TRBV12-4
ASSLMNLNTGELF,TRBJ2-2,TRBV5-1
ASRAVQGQETQY,TRBJ2-5,TRBV5-1
ASSRDEPRTDTQY,TRBJ2-3,TRBV5-1
ASSTVFGGSTDTQY,TRBJ2-3,TRBV5-1
ASSPTSGSENEQF,TRBJ2-1,TRBV18
ASSEGLVARSEAF,TRBJ1-1,TRBV6-1
ATPGDEQF,TRBJ2-1,TRBV15
ASSLAPIGGSRTDTQY,TRBJ2-3,TRBV7-6
ASSSTQVGADTQY,TRBJ2-3,TRBV5-1
ASSQTTTGELF,TRBJ2-2,TRBV12-3/TRBV12-4
SARVNSATNEKLF,TRBJ1-4,TRBV20-1
ASMLGGNNEQF,TRBJ2-1,TRBV12-3/TRBV12-4
ASSLRDRNTGELF,TRBJ2-2,TRBV28
ASRLSGTGEKLF,TRBJ1-4,TRBV12-3/TRBV12-4
ASSLGQGLQTQY,TRBJ2-5,TRBV5-1
ASSAPEETQY,TRBJ2-5,TRBV18
ASSVAGEGETQY,TRBJ2-5,TRBV9
ASSFLAGAGELF,TRBJ2-2,TRBV12-3/TRBV12-4
SVRQQGSPGNTIY,TRBJ1-3,TRBV29-1
ASSILENQPQH,TRBJ1-5,TRBV19
ASSLATGGSTEAF,TRBJ1-1,TRBV5-1
ASSLVTQAYEQY,TRBJ2-7,TRBV5-1
AIRALANEQF,TRBJ2-1,TRBV10-3